Listed below are T cell receptor beta chains from one sample, sequenced in a study of shared clonotypes between healthy human individuals. Produced via immunoSEQ multiplex PCR; TCRdb's table is partial and in-frame only. The sample consists of roughly 2,300,000 clones, 85% to 95% of them appearing once. The sample taken for sequencing was naive CD4+ T cells from PBMCs. The receptors were sampled from a man in his late teens or twenties in good health. Some clones in this sample may be carry-over from other donors' samples. Both conserved end residues are part of each CDR3. D genes are given only for firm matches. A row's size may be missing; if present it is once, few, many or a size class.

J: TRBJ2-7
length: 13
V: TRBV6-4
D: .
size: .
CDR3: CASSEAPSYEQYF
DNA: TGTGCCAGCAGTGAAGCCCCCTCCTACGAGCAGTACTTC

J: TRBJ2-7
length: 15
V: TRBV5-1
D: TRBD1
size: .
CDR3: CASSLVGTGAYEQYF
DNA: TGCGCCAGCAGCTTGGTGGGGACAGGGGCCTACGAGCAGTACTTC

J: TRBJ1-5
length: 15
V: TRBV19
D: .
size: few
CDR3: CASSTGTGGNQPQHF
DNA: TGTGCCAGTAGTACCGGGACCGGTGGTAATCAGCCCCAGCATTTT

J: TRBJ1-2
length: 15
V: TRBV9
D: .
size: .
CDR3: CASSPRMVVLDGYTF
DNA: TGTGCCAGCAGCCCACGCATGGTGGTTTTGGACGGCTACACCTTC

J: TRBJ2-1
length: 13
V: TRBV19
D: .
size: .
CDR3: CASSIIRGDEQFF
DNA: TGTGCCAGTAGTATAATAAGGGGCGATGAGCAGTTCTTC

J: TRBJ2-3
length: 11
V: TRBV13
D: .
size: .
CDR3: CASSTGDTQYF
DNA: TGTGCCAGCAGCACCGGCGATACGCAGTATTTT

J: TRBJ2-7
length: 14
V: TRBV6-5
D: .
size: .
CDR3: CASSYSGGATEQYF
DNA: TGTGCCAGCAGTTACTCGGGGGGCGCGACTGAGCAGTACTTC

J: TRBJ2-3
length: 16
V: TRBV2
D: TRBD2
size: .
CDR3: CASSNLLAGETDTQYF
DNA: TGTGCCAGCAGTAATTTACTAGCGGGAGAAACAGATACGCAGTATTTT

J: TRBJ1-3
length: 13
V: TRBV29-1
D: .
size: .
CDR3: CSGGPRGGNTIYF
DNA: TGCTCCGGGGGCCCACGAGGAGGAAACACCATATATTTT

J: TRBJ1-5
length: 15
V: TRBV7-9
D: TRBD1
size: .
CDR3: CASSPQTGTDQPQHF
DNA: TGTGCCAGCAGCCCCCAGACAGGGACGGATCAGCCCCAGCATTTT

J: TRBJ1-2
length: 15
V: TRBV7-2
D: .
size: .
CDR3: CASMESQRLPYGYTF
DNA: TGTGCCAGCATGGAGTCCCAGCGGCTCCCCTATGGCTACACCTTC

J: TRBJ2-7
length: 17
V: TRBV5-6
D: TRBD2
size: .
CDR3: CASSQGLAGVFSYEQYF
DNA: TGTGCCAGCAGCCAGGGACTAGCGGGAGTCTTCTCCTACGAGCAGTACTTC

J: TRBJ2-7
length: 11
V: TRBV6-6
D: .
size: once
CDR3: CASSSTYEQYF
DNA: TGTGCCAGCAGTTCGACCTACGAGCAGTACTTC

J: TRBJ1-1
length: 15
V: TRBV7-6
D: .
size: .
CDR3: CASSPGPALNTEAFF
DNA: TGTGCCAGCAGCCCAGGGCCAGCTCTGAACACTGAAGCTTTCTTT

J: TRBJ1-5
length: 14
V: TRBV10-3
D: .
size: .
CDR3: CAISAGNSNQPQHF
DNA: TGTGCCATCAGTGCGGGGAATAGCAATCAGCCCCAGCATTTT

J: TRBJ1-2
length: 15
V: TRBV5-1
D: TRBD1
size: .
CDR3: CASSGDGQGAGGYTF
DNA: TGCGCCAGCAGCGGGGACGGACAGGGGGCCGGAGGCTACACCTTC

J: TRBJ1-1
length: 13
V: TRBV6-4
D: .
size: few
CDR3: CASSAGVDTEAFF
DNA: TGTGCCAGCAGTGCTGGGGTGGACACTGAAGCTTTCTTT

J: TRBJ1-2
length: 14
V: TRBV7-2
D: TRBD1
size: .
CDR3: CASSPRGQGSLYTF
DNA: TGTGCCAGCAGCCCAAGGGGACAGGGGAGTCTCTACACCTTC

J: TRBJ1-5
length: 14
V: TRBV11-2
D: .
size: .
CDR3: CASSLNRDNQPQHF
DNA: TGTGCCAGCAGCTTAAACAGGGACAATCAGCCCCAGCATTTT

J: TRBJ1-3
length: 15
V: TRBV5-4
D: .
size: .
CDR3: CASSLTGFSGNTIYF
DNA: TGTGCCAGCAGCTTGACCGGGTTCTCTGGAAACACCATATATTTT

J: TRBJ1-1
length: 14
V: TRBV7-9
D: .
size: few
CDR3: CASSPGQLNTEAFF
DNA: TGTGCCAGCAGCCCCGGACAGCTGAACACTGAAGCTTTCTTT

J: TRBJ2-1
length: 15
V: TRBV18
D: TRBD2
size: .
CDR3: CASSGLAGGPYEQFF
DNA: TGTGCCAGCTCAGGACTAGCGGGAGGCCCATATGAGCAGTTCTTC

J: TRBJ2-1
length: 15
V: TRBV5-8
D: .
size: .
CDR3: CASSLRGGTYNEQFF
DNA: TGTGCCAGCAGCTTGAGGGGGGGGACCTACAATGAGCAGTTCTTC

J: TRBJ1-5
length: 17
V: TRBV6-1
D: TRBD1
size: .
CDR3: CASSEDRGRHLGQPQHF
DNA: TGTGCCAGCAGTGAGGACAGGGGGCGTCATTTGGGTCAGCCCCAGCATTTT

J: TRBJ2-1
length: 16
V: TRBV6-4
D: TRBD2
size: .
CDR3: CASSYTWASGKNEQFF
DNA: TGTGCCAGCAGTTACACTTGGGCTAGCGGGAAGAATGAGCAGTTCTTC

J: TRBJ2-1
length: 12
V: TRBV7-2
D: .
size: .
CDR3: CASSPFGNEQFF
DNA: TGTGCCAGCAGCCCATTCGGCAATGAGCAGTTCTTC

J: TRBJ1-1
length: 18
V: TRBV5-1
D: .
size: once
CDR3: CASSPLDSNGWYYTEAFF
DNA: TGCGCCAGCAGCCCATTGGACAGCAACGGATGGTATTATACTGAAGCTTTCTTT

J: TRBJ1-3
length: 14
V: TRBV5-1
D: .
size: .
CDR3: CASSPPGSGNTIYF
DNA: TGCGCCAGCAGCCCGCCGGGCTCTGGAAACACCATATATTTT

J: TRBJ2-4
length: 13
V: TRBV6-5
D: .
size: .
CDR3: CASSYGGTDIQYF
DNA: TGTGCCAGCAGTTACGGGGGCACGGACATTCAGTACTTC

J: TRBJ1-3
length: 16
V: TRBV18
D: .
size: .
CDR3: CASSPDTSSGGNTIYF
DNA: TGTGCCAGCTCACCGGACACGTCGTCGGGTGGAAACACCATATATTTT

J: TRBJ2-7
length: 14
V: TRBV29-1
D: TRBD2
size: .
CDR3: CSATGGAGSYEQYF
DNA: TGCAGCGCTACGGGGGGGGCCGGCTCCTACGAGCAGTACTTC

J: TRBJ2-5
length: 18
V: TRBV7-2
D: .
size: .
CDR3: CASSLVGFLASPQETQYF
DNA: TGTGCCAGCAGCTTAGTGGGGTTTCTAGCCTCCCCCCAAGAGACCCAGTACTTC

J: TRBJ2-7
length: 15
V: TRBV11-3
D: .
size: .
CDR3: CARPNRGGIAYEQYF
DNA: TGTGCCAGACCGAACAGGGGGGGGATAGCGTACGAGCAGTACTTC

J: TRBJ1-5
length: 17
V: TRBV28
D: .
size: .
CDR3: CASSPPYGGSSNQPQHF
DNA: TGTGCCAGCAGTCCCCCCTACGGAGGGAGTAGCAATCAGCCCCAGCATTTT

J: TRBJ2-7
length: 14
V: TRBV4-2
D: .
size: .
CDR3: CASSHRDGGNEQYF
DNA: TGTGCCAGCAGCCATCGGGACGGAGGGAACGAGCAGTACTTC

J: TRBJ2-7
length: 17
V: TRBV7-2
D: .
size: .
CDR3: CASSLIAAQEGNYEQYF
DNA: TGTGCCAGCAGCTTAATTGCGGCTCAAGAGGGTAACTACGAGCAGTACTTC

J: TRBJ2-3
length: 15
V: TRBV28
D: .
size: .
CDR3: CASTTKGGGTDTQYF
DNA: TGTGCCAGCACAACGAAGGGAGGAGGTACAGATACGCAGTATTTT

J: TRBJ2-2
length: 17
V: TRBV5-1
D: TRBD2
size: .
CDR3: CASSLRRESREAGELFF
DNA: TGCGCCAGCAGCTTGCGGCGGGAGAGCAGGGAAGCCGGGGAGCTGTTTTTT

J: TRBJ2-5
length: 13
V: TRBV6-5
D: .
size: .
CDR3: CASSYSGRETQYF
DNA: TGTGCCAGCAGTTACTCGGGCAGGGAGACCCAGTACTTC

J: TRBJ1-2
length: 14
V: TRBV5-5
D: .
size: .
CDR3: CASSPSWGRPGYTF
DNA: TGTGCCAGCAGCCCCTCCTGGGGGAGGCCGGGCTACACCTTC